Shown below are 30 T cell receptor beta chains from a single sample sequenced in a study of blood T cells in healthy people across ages (dated by TCRdb to the mid-2010s). Receptors were amplified or captured by 5' RACE. TCRdb names Illumina HiSeq 2500 as the instrument used. The second PCR ran for about 6 to 12 cycles and used a J-beta primer mix along with a sample-barcoded 5' primer. TCRdb handled the public reads itself, with Q25 trimming in fastp and clone calling in MiXCR, and kept productive beta chains. All rows with the same CDR3 protein become a single entry with the most common DNA and genes. In this sample the table shows 1.5 million to 2 million distinct CDR3 sequences, 28% of which occur a single time. 7.7% of the sample lies in the top ten. The sequenced material came from blood. These receptor sequences come from a woman aged 25 to 39 in good health.

The chain recombines TRBV6-1 with TRBJ2-5; the D gene is possibly TRBD1 (8 bases). Trimming took 2 bases from V and 4 from J, leaving 26 bases between them. Germline CDR1 is MNHNS and CDR2 is SASEGT. This CDR3 is built from 19 residues. CDR3 sequence reads: CASSELGRGQTGGRETQYF. The CDR3 bases are TGTGCCAGCAGTGAATTGGGCAGGGGGCAGACCGGGGGGAGAGAGACCCAGTACTTC.

In its sample, this clonotype was seen a few times. The V call is TRBV4-1, the J call TRBJ2-3, with D unresolved. CDR1 and CDR2 from the germline V gene are MGHRA and YSYEKL. Deletions cut 0 bases from V and 4 bases from J, with 5 bases between. This CDR3 contains 13 residues. The CDR3 DNA follows: TGCGCCAGCAGCCAAGATGACCCAGATACGCAGTATTTT. Translation gives CASSQDDPDTQYF.

This clonotype was seen more than once but under ten times. Just one base apart from a much larger clone, this may be a read error. The V gene is TRBV29-1, the J gene TRBJ2-3; D not resolved. The CDR3 length is 12 residues. In germline, CDR1 is SQVTM, CDR2 ANQGSEA. The V and J ends lost 6 bases and 1 base respectively, with 8 bases between them. The CDR3 DNA follows: TGCAGCGTCAAACCGGGCACAGATACGCAGTATTTT. Protein: CSVKPGTDTQYF.

Points on this clonotype: A much larger clone sits a single nucleotide away, making a read error possible. This chain links TRBV21-1 with TRBJ2-1; the table gives TRBD1 as D, unverified against the DNA. TRBV21-1 is labeled a pseudogene. There are 13 residues in the CDR3. The CDR3 region is CASSPRRYDEQFF. In DNA form, the CDR3 reads TGTGCCAGCAGCCCCCGGAGATACGATGAGCAGTTCTTC.

The chain recombines TRBV5-1 with TRBJ2-7; D unclear. The better agreement between TRBJ2-5 and the DNA end casts doubt on the J call. From germline, CDR1 is SGHRS and CDR2 YFSETQ. The CDR3 spans 14 residues. The CDR3 spells CASSPNVGIGTQYF. CDR3 DNA sequence: TGCGCCAGCAGCCCAAACGTAGGAATTGGGACCCAGTACTTC.

This clonotype was seen more than once but under ten times. CDR3 loop: CSGVGTGELFF. CDR3 bases: TGCAGCGGAGTGGGTACCGGGGAGCTGTTTTTT. V and J are TRBV29-1 and TRBJ2-2, with no clear D. Trimming shortened V by 7 bases and J by 5 bases, and 8 bases separated the two germline ends. This CDR3 has 11 amino acids. Germline V lookup: CDR1 SQVTM, CDR2 ANQGSEA.

This clonotype was recorded many times. This sequence joins TRBV20-1 and TRBJ1-5, with TRBD1 matching 7 bases. This CDR3 has 13 residues. Per germline, CDR1 DFQATT and CDR2 SNEGSKA (reference sequence). The DNA of the CDR3 is TGCAGCGCACGACAGGGCGGGAATCAGCCCCAGCATTTT. Its protein is CSARQGGNQPQHF.

V is TRBV7-9 and J is TRBJ2-7; 7 bases map to TRBD2. With 5 bases clipped from V and 0 bases from J, the junction kept 10 bases outside the gene matches. Germline CDR1 is SEHNR and CDR2 is FQNEAQ (reference sequence). This CDR3 comprises 16 residues. CDR3 loop: CASSALGGSYSYEQYF. The CDR3 DNA reads as TGTGCCAGCAGCGCCCTCGGGGGGTCATACTCCTACGAGCAGTACTTC.

On this clonotype itself: At one end, the junction sequence differs from germline, possibly due to a read error. V usage is TRBV20-1 and J usage is TRBJ1-4; possibly TRBD1 for D (5 bases). The CDR3 is 13 amino acids. In germline, CDR1 is DFQATT, CDR2 SNEGSKA (reference sequence). The CDR3: CSARVEGAEELFF. In nucleotides, the CDR3 is TGCAGTGCTCGGGTTGAAGGGGCTGAAGAACTGTTTTTT.

V gene TRBV6-2 or TRBV6-3 combines with J gene TRBJ1-5; D perhaps matches TRBD1 (5 bases). From germline, CDR1 is MNHEY and CDR2 SVGEGT. Trimming stripped 8 bases from V and 5 bases from J, with 13 bases between. This CDR3 is built from 13 residues. Here the CDR3 reads CASGGIRDQPQHF. CDR3 sequence (DNA): TGTGCCAGCGGGGGAATAAGAGATCAGCCCCAGCATTTT.

The V call is TRBV2, the J call TRBJ1-4; D is unresolved. Germline V CDR1 and CDR2: SNHLY, FYNNEI. The CDR3 is 15 amino acids. The V end lost 6 bases, the J end lost 7 bases, and 18 bases lay between the germline ends. The CDR3 protein is CASSPSRSGFEKLFF. CDR3 DNA: TGTGCCAGCAGCCCCTCAAGGTCCGGCTTTGAAAAACTGTTTTTT.

CDR3 in DNA: TGCGCCAGCTCTGGTGGAAGCGGAAGCACTAGACTAGCCAAAAACATTCAGTACTTC. Translating it yields CASSGGSGSTRLAKNIQYF. The gene calls are TRBV5-1 and TRBJ2-4; D is possibly TRBD2 (5 bases). The CDR3 runs 19 residues. CDR1 is SGHRS and CDR2 is YFSETQ in the germline V gene. V was cut by 7 bases and J by 0 bases, with 26 bases left in between.

V is TRBV7-6 and J is TRBJ2-1; 8 nucleotides align to TRBD2. CDR1 and CDR2 (germline): SGHVS, FNYEAQ. This CDR3 spans 13 amino acids. The trim removed 5 bases at V and 10 bases at J, leaving 7 bases unmatched. CDR3 in amino acids: CASSLRGAEEQFF. The DNA for the CDR3 is TGTGCCAGCAGCCTGCGGGGGGCCGAGGAGCAGTTCTTC.

This rearrangement joins TRBV19 to TRBJ1-1; D call uncertain. CDR3 length equals 14 residues. The V end was cut by 5 bases, the J end by 3 bases, with 13 bases between. Per the germline V gene, CDR1 is LNHDA and CDR2 is SQIVND (reference sequence). The CDR3 DNA is TGTGCCAGTAGTCTTACTAAGATTCACACTGAAGCTTTCTTT. Translation: CASSLTKIHTEAFF.

The CDR3 is CSVEGGGKETQYF. CDR3 bases: TGCAGCGTGGAGGGGGGTGGAAAAGAGACCCAGTACTTC. The gene calls are TRBV29-1 and TRBJ2-5; D may be TRBD1 or TRBD2 (6 bases each). The V gene's germline CDR1 is SQVTM and CDR2 ANQGSEA. This CDR3 has 13 residues. Between the trimmed V and J ends, which lost 6 bases and 3 bases, there was a span of 14 bases.

This clonotype was seen more than once but under ten times. V and J are TRBV10-2 and TRBJ2-1; TRBD2 matches 10 bases. From germline, CDR1 is WSHSY and CDR2 SAAADI. The V and J ends lost 3 bases and 8 bases, in that order; junction bases with no gene match: 10. This CDR3 has 16 residues. The CDR3 DNA reads TGCGCCAGCAGTGAACCCGAGCGGGGGGGCCGAGATGAGCAGTTCTTC. As protein: CASSEPERGGRDEQFF.

This clonotype was seen once. This may stem from a read error, because a much larger clone lies one nucleotide away. This chain uses TRBV10-3 with TRBJ2-1; tentatively, D is TRBD1 (7 bases). CDR1 is ENHRY, CDR2 SYGVKD, per germline. This CDR3 contains 12 residues. V was clipped by 7 bases and J by 13 bases, with 17 bases between them. The CDR3 nucleotides are TGTGCCATCAAAGACAGGGAGGAGACCCAGTTCTTC. Its protein product is CAIKDREETQFF.

This clonotype was seen more than once but under ten times. The chain recombines TRBV6-5 with TRBJ2-4, with 8 bases aligning to TRBD1. The length of the CDR3 is 14 residues. Germline V gene data show CDR1 as MNHEY and CDR2 as SVGAGI. Trimming removed 5 bases from V and 9 bases from J; junction bases left unmatched: 9. The CDR3 nucleotides read TGTGCCAGCAGTCTGGACAGGGCCCGCGGCATTCAGTACTTC. Amino acids: CASSLDRARGIQYF.

The chain carries TRBV9 and TRBJ2-1, with D possibly called TRBD1 or TRBD2 (5 bases each). Between the trimmed V and J ends, which lost 7 bases and 9 bases, there was a span of 8 bases. The CDR3 has 10 amino acids. Per germline, CDR1 SGDLS and CDR2 YYNGEE. The chain's CDR3 is CASGGSEQFF. DNA of the CDR3: TGTGCCAGCGGGGGTAGTGAGCAGTTCTTC.

The chain links TRBV29-1 to TRBJ2-7; 10 bases are a match to TRBD1. V was clipped by 4 bases and J by 3 bases; unmatched bases: 0. The CDR3 consists of 12 residues. Germline V lookup: CDR1 SQVTM, CDR2 ANQGSEA. The CDR3 reads CSVGDRGYEQYV. For the CDR3, the DNA is TGCAGCGTTGGGGACAGGGGCTACGAGCAGTACGTC.

This clonotype was counted between two and nine times. The V call is TRBV6-6, the J call TRBJ2-5; 16 positions agree with TRBD2. The junction had 7 bases not matched to a gene; V was cut back by 6 bases and J by 3 bases. The CDR3 contains 17 residues. Germline V lookup: CDR1 MNHNY, CDR2 SVGAGI (reference sequence). CDR3 DNA: TGTGCCAGCAGAATGCCGGGACTAGCGGGGGGGAAAGAGACCCAGTACTTC. Its translation is CASRMPGLAGGKETQYF.

The sample holds a few counts of this clonotype. V and J are TRBV29-1 and TRBJ2-3, with a tentative D call TRBD1 (5 bases). CDR3 length: 13 residues. Germline CDR1 is SQVTM and CDR2 is ANQGSEA. V was trimmed by 5 bases and J by 6 bases, leaving 15 bases between them. The CDR3 bases are TGCAGCGTTAGGGGCAGGGTGGCGGATACGCAGTATTTT. Translating it yields CSVRGRVADTQYF.

In regard to this clonotype: Germline and junction disagree at one end, which may indicate a read error. The rearrangement joins TRBV20-1 to TRBJ1-2; D call uncertain. This CDR3 is built from 16 residues. Germline V gene data show CDR1 as DFQATT and CDR2 as SNEGSKA (reference sequence). The CDR3 sequence is CSARTVVLRVFYDYTF. DNA for the CDR3: TGCAGTGCTAGAACAGTAGTCCTAAGAGTTTTCTATGACTACACCTTC.

This clonotype was detected only a few times. The CDR3, as DNA: TGTGCCAGCAGCGAATCCGCCCCGGAGGGGCAGTATTTT. The encoded protein is CASSESAPEGQYF. This sequence joins TRBV3-1 and TRBJ2-3; perhaps TRBD2 as D (6 bases). The CDR3 length is 13 residues. V shed 5 bases and J shed 11 bases, with 17 bases lying between them. CDR1 and CDR2 (germline): LGHDT, YNNKEL (reference sequence).

Concerning this clonotype itself: A much more abundant neighbour one base away suggests this may be a read error. The rearrangement uses TRBV7-2 and TRBJ2-4, with D tentatively TRBD2 (5 bases). The CDR3 is made up of 14 amino acids. The V end was cut by 0 bases, the J end by 9 bases, with 12 bases between. CDR1 and CDR2 (germline): SGHTA, FQGNSA. The CDR3 region is CASSLAEVGGIQYF. Written as DNA, the CDR3 is TGTGCCAGCAGCTTAGCGGAGGTTGGAGGCATTCAGTACTTC.

In its sample, this clonotype was seen a few times. V and J are TRBV7-6 and TRBJ2-7; 10 bases match TRBD2. J was trimmed by 4 bases and V by 10 bases; bases with no gene match: 13. Germline V gene sequence: CDR1 SGHVS, CDR2 FNYEAQ. The CDR3 runs 15 residues. The CDR3 nucleotides are TGTGCCAACCAGTTGCTAGCGGGAGTCGCGTACGAGCAGTACTTC. Amino acids: CANQLLAGVAYEQYF.

This clonotype was detected a few times. J is TRBJ2-1 and V is TRBV18; 14 nucleotides match TRBD2. Germline V lookup: CDR1 KGHSH, CDR2 LQKENI. The V and J ends lost 3 bases and 7 bases, in that order; junction bases with no gene match: 5. The CDR3 is 16 amino acids. The CDR3 nucleotides are TGTGCCAGCTCACCGGGACTAGCGGGAGAGGGTAATGAGCAGTTCTTC. It translates to CASSPGLAGEGNEQFF. Full variable domain (missing parts from reference TRBV18 and TRBJ2-1): NAGVMQNPRHLVRRRGQEARLRCSPMKGHSHVYWYRQLPEEGLKFMVYLQKENIIDESGMPKERFSAEFPKEGPSILRIQQVVRGDSAAYFCASSPGLAGEGNEQFFGPGTRLTVL.

V usage is TRBV28 and J usage is TRBJ2-6; 8 nucleotides match TRBD1. Trimming cost V 6 bases and J 1 base; bases outside gene matches: 11. The CDR3 extends over 18 amino acids. Germline V gene sequence: CDR1 MDHEN, CDR2 SYDVKM. Here the CDR3 reads CASSASTGDRSGANVLTF. The CDR3 DNA reads TGTGCCAGCAGCGCCTCGACAGGGGATAGGTCTGGGGCCAACGTCCTGACTTTC. Filled out from reference TRBV28 and TRBJ2-6, the complete variable domain reads DVKVTQSSRYLVKRTGEKVFLECVQDMDHENMFWYRQDPGLGLRLIYFSYDVKMKEKGDIPEGYSVSREKKERFSLILESASTNQTSMYLCASSASTGDRSGANVLTFGAGSRLTVL.

The chain is built from TRBV6-2 or TRBV6-3 and TRBJ2-4; 12 nucleotides match TRBD2. Germline-derived CDR1 and CDR2 are MNHEY and SVGEGT. This CDR3 contains 16 residues. The V segment lost 2 bases and the J segment 13 bases; nucleotides outside the gene matches: 12. CDR3 nucleotides: TGTGCCAGCAGTTACCAACTAGCGGGAGGTGTGAATGAGCAGTACTTC. Amino acid sequence: CASSYQLAGGVNEQYF.

This clonotype has just a few counts. The chain is built from TRBV11-1 and TRBJ2-7, with 9 bases that match TRBD2. Germline V gives CDR1 SGHAT, CDR2 FQDESV (reference sequence). CDR3 length: 14 residues. The junction had 11 bases not matched to a gene; V was cut back by 5 bases and J by 9 bases. CDR3 in DNA: TGTGCCAGCAGCAAGCGGGGGGACCTACGAGCGCAGTACTTC. Amino acid sequence: CASSKRGDLRAQYF. The variable domain in full, with the rest retrieved from reference TRBV11-1 and TRBJ2-7, is EAEVAQSPRYKITEKSQAVAFWCDPISGHATLYWYRQILGQGPELLVQFQDESVVDDSQLPKDRFSAERLKGVDSTLKIQPAELGDSAMYLCASSKRGDLRAQYFGPGTRLTVT.